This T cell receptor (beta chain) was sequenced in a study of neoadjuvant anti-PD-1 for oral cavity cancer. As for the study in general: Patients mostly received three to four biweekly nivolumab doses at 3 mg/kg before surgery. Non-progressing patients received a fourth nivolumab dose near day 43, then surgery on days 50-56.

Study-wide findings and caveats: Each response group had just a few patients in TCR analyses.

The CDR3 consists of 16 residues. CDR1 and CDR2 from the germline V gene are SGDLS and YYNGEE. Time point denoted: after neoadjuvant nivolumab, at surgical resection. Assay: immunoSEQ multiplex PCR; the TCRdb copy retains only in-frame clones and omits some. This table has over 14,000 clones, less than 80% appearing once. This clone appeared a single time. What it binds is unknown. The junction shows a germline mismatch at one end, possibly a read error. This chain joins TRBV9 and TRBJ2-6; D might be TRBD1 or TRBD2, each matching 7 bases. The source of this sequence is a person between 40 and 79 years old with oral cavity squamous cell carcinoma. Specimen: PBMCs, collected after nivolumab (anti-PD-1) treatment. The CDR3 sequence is CVSSPQGGSGANVLTF. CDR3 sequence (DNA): TGTGTCAGCAGCCCCCAGGGGGGGTCTGGGGCCAACGTCCTGACTTTC.